These 23 T cell receptor beta chains originate from one sample sequenced in a study of blood T cell repertoires in COVID-19. TCRdb's copy holds only in-frame clones and misses some; the assay was immunoSEQ multiplex PCR. Here the sample spans some 390,000 clones, approximately 86% being singletons. Material for sequencing was peripheral blood. These receptors came from a human donor in a cohort sampled during active COVID-19.

The rearrangement uses TRBV3-1 (or the pseudogene TRBV3-2) and TRBJ2-7; 7 bases map to TRBD1. This CDR3 has 14 amino acids. Trimming at V came to 1 base and at J to 3 bases, leaving 3 bases not matched to a gene. Germline lookup yields CDR1 LGHDT and CDR2 YNNKEL (reference sequence). CDR3 DNA sequence: TGTGCCAGCAGCCAAGGAGGACAGGACTACGAGCAGTACTTC. Residues: CASSQGGQDYEQYF.

For this clone: The sample contains more than one DNA sequence encoding this CDR3. V and J are TRBV5-1 and TRBJ1-1; TRBD1 might be the D (5 bases). Germline CDR1 and CDR2: SGHRS and YFSETQ. The CDR3 is 14 residues long. V shed 0 bases and J shed 2 bases, with 8 bases lying between them. The CDR3 DNA reads TGCGCCAGCAGCTTGGTGCAGGGTAACACTGAAGCTTTCTTT. This gives the protein CASSLVQGNTEAFF.

The J gene is TRBJ1-6, the V gene TRBV6-1, with unresolved D. The CDR3 has 15 amino acids. Germline V CDR1 and CDR2: MNHNS, SASEGT. V shed 2 bases and J shed 6 bases, with 11 bases lying between them. In DNA, the CDR3 is TGTGCCAGCAGTGAATTACGGGGTTCTAATTCACCCCTCCACTTT. Its translation is CASSELRGSNSPLHF.

The chain employs TRBV19 and TRBJ1-5, with D perhaps TRBD1 (5 bases). The CDR3 loop spans 16 amino acids. Trimming took off 10 bases at V and 3 bases at J, with 22 bases between the two ends. Germline V gene data show CDR1 as LNHDA and CDR2 as SQIVND (reference sequence). In DNA, the CDR3 is TGTGCCATTGCAAGAACCCACGACAGTACCAATCAGCCCCAGCATTTT. It translates to CAIARTHDSTNQPQHF.

The V gene is TRBV30, the J gene TRBJ1-2; D remains unclear. The V gene's germline CDR1 is GTSNPN and CDR2 SVGIG (reference sequence). V was shortened by 0 bases and J by 8 bases, with 16 bases between the two germline ends. The CDR3 sequence is 14 residues long. Written as DNA, the CDR3 is TGTGCCTGGAGTGTACCCGCGAAAAGAGGGGGCTACACCTTC. Translating it yields CAWSVPAKRGGYTF.

This clone was counted once. The chain uses TRBV3-1 (or the pseudogene TRBV3-2) and TRBJ2-1, with 8 bases aligning to TRBD1. V was clipped by 1 base and J by 6 bases; unmatched bases: 5. The CDR3 has 15 amino acids. Germline V gene data show CDR1 as LGHDT and CDR2 as YNNKEL (reference sequence). The CDR3 bases are TGTGCCAGCAGCCAAGGGCAGGGGGCCGTCAATGAGCAGTTCTTC. Amino acid sequence: CASSQGQGAVNEQFF.

The J gene is TRBJ2-1, the V gene TRBV19, with no clear D. Germline CDR1 and CDR2: LNHDA and SQIVND (reference sequence). This CDR3 spans 14 amino acids. V shed 4 bases and J shed 9 bases, with 16 bases lying between them. CDR3 in amino acids: CASSTWVESGEQFF. CDR3 nucleotide sequence: TGTGCCAGTAGTACCTGGGTAGAGTCGGGTGAGCAGTTCTTC.

This rearrangement joins TRBV18 to TRBJ1-2; D not resolved. Between the trimmed V and J ends, which lost 3 bases and 4 bases, there was a span of 9 bases. The CDR3 is 13 amino acids. Germline V gene data show CDR1 as KGHSH and CDR2 as LQKENI. This CDR3 reads CASSPAGLYGYTF. The CDR3 nucleotides read TGTGCCAGCTCACCTGCGGGCCTCTATGGCTACACCTTC.

This clone has just one count. This rearrangement joins TRBV28 to TRBJ1-6; TRBD1 might be the D (6 bases). V lost 2 bases, J lost 3 bases, and 11 bases lay in between. CDR1 and CDR2 from the germline V gene are MDHEN and SYDVKM. The CDR3 has 16 residues. CDR3 bases: TGTGCCAGCAGTTTAGGGGGGGCCCTCTATAATTCACCCCTCCACTTT. As protein: CASSLGGALYNSPLHF.

The chain couples TRBV21-1 to TRBJ1-1; the table calls TRBD1, which could not be checked here. TRBV21-1 is annotated as a pseudogene. CDR3 length: 13 amino acids. The CDR3 here is CASIHSENTEAFF. As DNA, the CDR3 is TGTGCCAGCATCCACAGTGAGAACACTGAAGCTTTCTTT.

The genes are TRBV23-1 and TRBJ1-5; tentative D call: TRBD1 (5 bases). TRBV23-1 is treated as an ORF (open reading frame) with a function not yet certain. This CDR3 region has 15 residues. V dropped 2 bases and J dropped 2 bases, with 10 bases sitting between them. The DNA of the CDR3 is TGCGCCAGCAGTCAAGGGACTTGGGGCAATCAGCCCCAGCATTTT. Encoded protein: CASSQGTWGNQPQHF.

This clone was observed a few times. The chain combines TRBV6-5 with TRBJ1-1; D is ambiguous. The ends were cut back, 8 bases at V and 1 base at J, with 11 bases in the middle. There are 13 residues in the CDR3. Germline CDR1 and CDR2: MNHEY and SVGAGI. CDR3 nucleotides: TGTGCCAGCGGGTGGGCGAGGAACACTGAAGCTTTCTTT. It codes for CASGWARNTEAFF.

The V gene is TRBV24-1, the J gene TRBJ2-1, with D perhaps TRBD2 (5 bases). The germline V and J ends were trimmed by 4 bases and 5 bases, with 14 bases remaining between them. This CDR3 has 15 residues. From germline, CDR1 is KGHDR and CDR2 SFDVKD. The CDR3 DNA reads as TGTGCCACCAGTGACTGGACTGGAGACGACAATGAGCAGTTCTTC. Translating it yields CATSDWTGDDNEQFF.

The rearrangement uses TRBV16 and TRBJ1-1; D remains unclear. Germline CDR1 reads KGHSY; CDR2 reads FQNENV. This CDR3 comprises 13 residues. V shed 4 bases and J shed 1 base, with 7 bases lying between them. CDR3 nucleotides: TGTGCCAGCAGCCGAACAGCGAACACTGAAGCTTTCTTT. It codes for CASSRTANTEAFF.

The rearrangement joins TRBV11-2 to TRBJ2-1, with a weak D call TRBD2 (5 bases). V was trimmed by 2 bases and J by 0 bases, leaving 8 bases between them. CDR1 and CDR2 (germline): SGHAT, FQNNGV. The CDR3 sequence is 15 residues long. The chain's CDR3 is CASSLTAGSYNEQFF. CDR3 sequence (DNA): TGTGCCAGCAGCTTAACGGCGGGCTCCTACAATGAGCAGTTCTTC.

Turning to this clone: The sample has other DNA sequences that encode this CDR3 too. This chain links TRBV5-1 with TRBJ1-5; 10 bases fit TRBD1. From germline, CDR1 is SGHRS and CDR2 YFSETQ. The V segment lost 0 bases and the J segment 4 bases; nucleotides outside the gene matches: 1. The CDR3 sequence is 15 residues long. As DNA, the CDR3 is TGCGCCAGCAGCTTGGCGGGACAGGGGAATCAGCCCCAGCATTTT. Encoded protein: CASSLAGQGNQPQHF. The entire variable domain, with the rest obtained from reference TRBV5-1 and TRBJ1-5, is as follows: KAGVTQTPRYLIKTRGQQVTLSCSPISGHRSVSWYQQTPGQGLQFLFEYFSETQRNKGNFPGRFSGRQFSNSRSEMNVSTLELGDSALYLCASSLAGQGNQPQHFGDGTRLSIL.

The gene calls are TRBV10-1 and TRBJ2-3, with 9 positions matching TRBD1. V shed 4 bases, J shed 4 bases, and the junction held 6 bases outside the gene matches. Germline V gene lookup returns CDR1 WNHNN and CDR2 SYGVQD (reference sequence). This CDR3 spans 15 amino acids. In nucleotides, the CDR3 is TGCGCCAGCAGTGTATCACAGGGGGCCCCAGATACGCAGTATTTT. It is translated as CASSVSQGAPDTQYF.

The chain is built from TRBV6-5 and TRBJ2-6; tentative D call: TRBD1 (5 bases). With 6 bases removed from V and 2 bases from J, the gap between germline ends came to 11 bases. The germline CDR1 and CDR2 sequences are MNHEY and SVGAGI. The CDR3 has 15 residues. Here the CDR3 reads CASRGQGTGANVLTF. In nucleotides, the CDR3 is TGTGCCAGCAGGGGGCAGGGCACTGGGGCCAACGTCCTGACTTTC.

This clone came up a few times. The chain is built from TRBV19 and TRBJ1-1; D ambiguous. CDR1 LNHDA and CDR2 SQIVND come from the germline V gene (reference sequence). The CDR3 has 13 residues. The V end lost 7 bases, the J end lost 1 base, and 10 bases lay between the germline ends. In DNA form, the CDR3 reads TGTGCCAGTATGAGGCAGACGAACACTGAAGCTTTCTTT. It yields the protein CASMRQTNTEAFF.

The chain couples TRBV19 to TRBJ1-6, with 11 nucleotides matching TRBD1. Germline V lookup: CDR1 LNHDA, CDR2 SQIVND (reference sequence). This CDR3 comprises 15 residues. V was clipped by 1 base and J by 11 bases; unmatched bases: 4. The CDR3 protein is CASSIGGTGGPPLHF. The CDR3 bases are TGTGCCAGTAGTATAGGTGGGACAGGGGGGCCACCCCTCCACTTT.

This clone occurred once. The chain carries TRBV24-1 and TRBJ2-3; maybe TRBD2 (6 bases). V was cut by 9 bases and J by 4 bases, with 16 bases left in between. The CDR3 consists of 14 residues. CDR1 and CDR2 from the germline V gene are KGHDR and SFDVKD. CDR3: CATRDWGEADTQYF. CDR3 DNA: TGTGCCACCCGGGACTGGGGAGAGGCAGATACGCAGTATTTT.

The gene calls are TRBV3-1 (or the pseudogene TRBV3-2) and TRBJ2-3, with D possibly being TRBD2 (7 bases). This CDR3 comprises 17 residues. From germline, CDR1 is LGHDT and CDR2 YNNKEL (reference sequence). V gave up 0 bases and J gave up 5 bases, with 18 bases separating them. The CDR3 here is CASSQDGGRGAEDTQYF. The DNA of the CDR3 is TGTGCCAGCAGCCAAGACGGGGGTCGGGGGGCCGAAGATACGCAGTATTTT.

The chain combines TRBV3-1 (or the pseudogene TRBV3-2) with TRBJ2-7; D is perhaps TRBD1 (5 bases). The CDR3 sequence is 14 residues long. Deletions cut 4 bases from V and 0 bases from J, with 10 bases between. CDR1 and CDR2 (germline): LGHDT, YNNKEL (reference sequence). The CDR3 reads CASSLTENSYEQYF. Here the CDR3 DNA reads TGTGCCAGCAGCCTGACAGAAAACTCCTACGAGCAGTACTTC.